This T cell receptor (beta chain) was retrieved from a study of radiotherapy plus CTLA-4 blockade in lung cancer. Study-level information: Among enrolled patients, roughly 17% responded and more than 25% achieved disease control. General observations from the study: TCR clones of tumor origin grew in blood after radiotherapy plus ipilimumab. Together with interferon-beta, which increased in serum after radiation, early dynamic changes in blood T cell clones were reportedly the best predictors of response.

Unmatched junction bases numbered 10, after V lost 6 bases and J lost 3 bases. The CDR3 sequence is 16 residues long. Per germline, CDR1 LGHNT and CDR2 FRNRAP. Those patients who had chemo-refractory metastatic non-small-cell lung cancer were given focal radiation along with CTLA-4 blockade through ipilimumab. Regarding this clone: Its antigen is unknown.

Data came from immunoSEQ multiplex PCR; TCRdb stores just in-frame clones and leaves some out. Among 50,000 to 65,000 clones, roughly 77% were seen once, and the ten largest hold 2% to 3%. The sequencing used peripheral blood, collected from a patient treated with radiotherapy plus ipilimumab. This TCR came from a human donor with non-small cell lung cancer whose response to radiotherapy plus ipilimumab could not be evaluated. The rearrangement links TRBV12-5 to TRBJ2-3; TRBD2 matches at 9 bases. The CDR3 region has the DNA TGTGCTAGTGGAAGGACGGGACTAGCAGGTACAGATACGCAGTATTTT. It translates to CASGRTGLAGTDTQYF.